The 14 T cell receptor beta chains presented below share a single source sample, sequenced in a study of Ad26.COV2.S vaccination and SARS-CoV-2 variants. The treatment: 15 to 20 received Ad26.COV2.S at low or high dose, single or two shots; roughly five received placebo; per-sample allocation not given. The study sampled participants on day 63 after the first vaccine or placebo injection. TCRdb's table, derived via immunoSEQ multiplex PCR, lists solely in-frame clones and lacks some. The sample comprises over 200,000 clones, over 75% of which are singletons, and over 8.5% rests with the top ten. This specimen was peripheral blood, taken in a trial of Ad26.COV2.S vaccine versus placebo. The receptors here all came from a person between 18 and 59 years old who received the Ad26.COV2.S COVID-19 vaccine or a placebo.

The genes are TRBV7-9 and TRBJ1-1, with D possibly matching TRBD1 (6 bases). Trimming removed 5 bases from V and 6 bases from J, with 19 bases in between. There are 15 residues in the CDR3. Germline V gene data show CDR1 as SEHNR and CDR2 as FQNEAQ (reference sequence). Here the CDR3 DNA reads TGTGCCAGCAGCCTACAGACCGGGGGCGGTGCTGAAGCTTTCTTT. Amino acid sequence: CASSLQTGGGAEAFF.

This rearrangement joins TRBV21-1 to TRBJ1-3; the table's D call TRBD1 went unverified against the DNA. TRBV21-1 is noted as a pseudogene. The CDR3 spans 14 residues. The CDR3 bases are TGTGCCAGCAGCAAAAAACACTCTGGAAACACCATATATTTT. It encodes CASSKKHSGNTIYF.

J is TRBJ1-1 and V is TRBV5-1, with a tentative D call TRBD1 (5 bases). CDR3 size: 14 residues. Germline CDR1 is SGHRS and CDR2 is YFSETQ. The V and J ends lost 1 base and 6 bases respectively, with 13 bases between them. The CDR3 here is CASSLFGPGSEAFF. CDR3 coding DNA: TGCGCCAGCAGCTTGTTTGGGCCAGGGTCTGAAGCTTTCTTT.

The chain links TRBV7-9 to TRBJ1-5, with D perhaps matching TRBD1 (6 bases). CDR1 and CDR2 (germline): SEHNR, FQNEAQ (reference sequence). Between the trimmed V and J ends, which lost 4 bases and 4 bases, there was a span of 17 bases. This CDR3 is 16 amino acids long. CDR3: CASSSSYREGNQPQHF. The DNA for the CDR3 is TGTGCCAGCAGCTCCTCCTACAGGGAGGGAAATCAGCCCCAGCATTTT.

The V call is TRBV19, the J call TRBJ2-3, with TRBD2 identical over 9 bases. This CDR3 is 19 amino acids long. Germline CDR1 is LNHDA and CDR2 is SQIVND (reference sequence). Losses at the gene ends were 3 bases for V and 5 bases for J; bases not matched to a gene: 18. The chain's CDR3 is CASSIRGTSGPFRGDTQYF. In nucleotides, the CDR3 is TGTGCCAGTAGTATTAGAGGAACTAGCGGGCCCTTCCGTGGAGATACGCAGTATTTT.

The table lists this clone with a few counts. The gene calls are TRBV7-2 and TRBJ2-2; 11 positions match TRBD2. The CDR3 spans 16 residues. Germline V gene data show CDR1 as SGHTA and CDR2 as FQGNSA. Trimming took 2 bases from V and 6 from J; bases not matched to a gene: 5. CDR3 nucleotides: TGTGCCAGCAGCTTAAAACTAGCGGGAGTTTCCGGGGAGCTGTTTTTT. Its translation: CASSLKLAGVSGELFF. The variable domain in full, completed from reference TRBV7-2 and TRBJ2-2, reads GAGVSQSPSNKVTEKGKDVELRCDPISGHTALYWYRQSLGQGLEFLIYFQGNSAPDKSGLPSDRFSAERTGGSVSTLTIQRTQQEDSAVYLCASSLKLAGVSGELFFGEGSRLTVL.

The chain has TRBV18 and TRBJ1-1, with D uncertain. The germline V gene has CDR1 KGHSH and CDR2 LQKENI. V was trimmed by 2 bases and J by 1 base, leaving 5 bases between them. The CDR3 totals 13 residues. The CDR3 nucleotides read TGTGCCAGCTCACCAAAAACGAACACTGAAGCTTTCTTT. Translated, it gives CASSPKTNTEAFF.

This clone was found once. The CDR3 nucleotides are TGTGCCACCCGAACAGGGGGCAACACTGAAGCTTTCTTT. Residues: CATRTGGNTEAFF. The gene calls are TRBV24-1 and TRBJ1-1, with 9 bases that match TRBD1. CDR1 is KGHDR and CDR2 is SFDVKD in the germline V gene. CDR3 size: 13 residues. V trimming: 9 bases; J trimming: 2 bases; junction bases outside the gene matches: 3.

CDR3 nucleotide sequence: TGTGCCAGCAGCTCGAACAGGTCCCCTGGAAACACCATATATTTT. It specifies CASSSNRSPGNTIYF. The chain employs TRBV7-6 and TRBJ1-3, with D perhaps matching TRBD1 (5 bases). This CDR3 has 15 amino acids. The germline CDR1 and CDR2 sequences are SGHVS and FNYEAQ. V dropped 4 bases and J dropped 2 bases, with 12 bases sitting between them. The complete variable domain, with remaining parts taken from reference TRBV7-6 and TRBJ1-3, reads GAGVSQSPRYKVTKRGQDVALRCDPISGHVSLYWYRQALGQGPEFLTYFNYEAQQDKSGLPNDRFSAERPEGSISTLTIQRTEQRDSAMYRCASSSNRSPGNTIYFGEGSWLTVV.

V gene TRBV30 combines with J gene TRBJ2-5; 8 positions agree with TRBD1. V trimming: 0 bases; J trimming: 4 bases; junction bases outside the gene matches: 7. Germline V lookup: CDR1 GTSNPN, CDR2 SVGIG (reference sequence). This CDR3 contains 15 residues. This CDR3 is CAWSVLRGRAETQYF. CDR3 DNA: TGTGCCTGGAGTGTACTCAGGGGGCGCGCAGAGACCCAGTACTTC.

A single count supports this clone. The chain employs TRBV7-2 and TRBJ2-7, with 10 bases matching TRBD2. The length of the CDR3 is 15 residues. The germline V gene has CDR1 SGHTA and CDR2 FQGNSA. Trimming removed 5 bases from V and 0 bases from J; junction bases left unmatched: 4. CDR3 residues: CASSLSGGFSYEQYF. The CDR3 nucleotides read TGTGCCAGCAGCCTTAGCGGGGGGTTCTCCTACGAGCAGTACTTC.

V is TRBV7-2 and J is TRBJ2-4; D not certain. This CDR3 has 18 residues. V was trimmed by 1 base and J by 3 bases, leaving 19 bases between them. Germline V CDR1 and CDR2: SGHTA, FQGNSA. The CDR3 protein is CASSLGSSGLKFKNIQYF. For the CDR3, the DNA is TGTGCCAGCAGCTTAGGAAGTTCTGGGCTGAAATTCAAAAACATTCAGTACTTC.

V is TRBV7-9 and J is TRBJ2-1; TRBD2 aligns across 7 bases. The CDR3 extends over 14 amino acids. Trimming took 5 bases from V and 8 from J; bases not matched to a gene: 9. Germline V gene lookup returns CDR1 SEHNR and CDR2 FQNEAQ (reference sequence). CDR3 protein: CASSQGRAVDEQFF. The CDR3 nucleotides read TGTGCCAGCAGCCAAGGGAGGGCCGTAGATGAGCAGTTCTTC. Complete variable domain (other parts from reference TRBV7-9 and TRBJ2-1): DTGVSQNPRHKITKRGQNVTFRCDPISEHNRLYWYRQTLGQGPEFLTYFQNEAQLEKSRLLSDRFSAERPKGSFSTLEIQRTEQGDSAMYLCASSQGRAVDEQFFGPGTRLTVL.

The CDR3 is CASSREVGAGVDEQYF. The CDR3 DNA follows: TGTGCCAGCTCCCGCGAGGTAGGAGCGGGAGTCGACGAGCAGTACTTC. The chain is built from TRBV18 and TRBJ2-7, with 8 nucleotides matching TRBD2. The V gene end was trimmed by 6 bases and the J gene end by 5 bases; junction bases not matched to a gene: 15. CDR1 and CDR2 (germline): KGHSH, LQKENI. The CDR3 consists of 16 residues.